The rows below give T cell receptor beta chains drawn from one sample of a study of cytomegalovirus exposure and HLA in healthy donors. Here immunoSEQ multiplex PCR was the method, and the copy in TCRdb shows in-frame clones only, minus some. The table lists about 100,000 clones. Sequencing was performed on PBMCs. The receptors derive from a girl aged 5 to 17 in good health and CMV-seropositive. The conserved cysteine and the conserved F or W are not part of the CDR3 here.

>TRBV29-1|TRBJ1-1
SVEGQGEVNTEAF
>TRBV4-2|TRBJ1-4
ASSQDLPSTAPREKLF
>TRBV4-1|TRBJ2-3
ASSKAGGQY
>TRBV11-2|TRBJ2-7
ASSLVRGYEQY
>TRBV7-3|TRBJ2-3
ASSLRAGGLDTQY
>TRBV6-5|TRBJ1-1
ASSYAGRVGAF
>TRBV9|TRBJ1-2
TKLYGRAGYT
>TRBV20-1|TRBJ2-5
SFTGGETQY
>TRBV6-5|TRBJ1-2
ASSSQGAFS
>TRBV5-6|TRBJ1-6
ASSPPGGRSPLH